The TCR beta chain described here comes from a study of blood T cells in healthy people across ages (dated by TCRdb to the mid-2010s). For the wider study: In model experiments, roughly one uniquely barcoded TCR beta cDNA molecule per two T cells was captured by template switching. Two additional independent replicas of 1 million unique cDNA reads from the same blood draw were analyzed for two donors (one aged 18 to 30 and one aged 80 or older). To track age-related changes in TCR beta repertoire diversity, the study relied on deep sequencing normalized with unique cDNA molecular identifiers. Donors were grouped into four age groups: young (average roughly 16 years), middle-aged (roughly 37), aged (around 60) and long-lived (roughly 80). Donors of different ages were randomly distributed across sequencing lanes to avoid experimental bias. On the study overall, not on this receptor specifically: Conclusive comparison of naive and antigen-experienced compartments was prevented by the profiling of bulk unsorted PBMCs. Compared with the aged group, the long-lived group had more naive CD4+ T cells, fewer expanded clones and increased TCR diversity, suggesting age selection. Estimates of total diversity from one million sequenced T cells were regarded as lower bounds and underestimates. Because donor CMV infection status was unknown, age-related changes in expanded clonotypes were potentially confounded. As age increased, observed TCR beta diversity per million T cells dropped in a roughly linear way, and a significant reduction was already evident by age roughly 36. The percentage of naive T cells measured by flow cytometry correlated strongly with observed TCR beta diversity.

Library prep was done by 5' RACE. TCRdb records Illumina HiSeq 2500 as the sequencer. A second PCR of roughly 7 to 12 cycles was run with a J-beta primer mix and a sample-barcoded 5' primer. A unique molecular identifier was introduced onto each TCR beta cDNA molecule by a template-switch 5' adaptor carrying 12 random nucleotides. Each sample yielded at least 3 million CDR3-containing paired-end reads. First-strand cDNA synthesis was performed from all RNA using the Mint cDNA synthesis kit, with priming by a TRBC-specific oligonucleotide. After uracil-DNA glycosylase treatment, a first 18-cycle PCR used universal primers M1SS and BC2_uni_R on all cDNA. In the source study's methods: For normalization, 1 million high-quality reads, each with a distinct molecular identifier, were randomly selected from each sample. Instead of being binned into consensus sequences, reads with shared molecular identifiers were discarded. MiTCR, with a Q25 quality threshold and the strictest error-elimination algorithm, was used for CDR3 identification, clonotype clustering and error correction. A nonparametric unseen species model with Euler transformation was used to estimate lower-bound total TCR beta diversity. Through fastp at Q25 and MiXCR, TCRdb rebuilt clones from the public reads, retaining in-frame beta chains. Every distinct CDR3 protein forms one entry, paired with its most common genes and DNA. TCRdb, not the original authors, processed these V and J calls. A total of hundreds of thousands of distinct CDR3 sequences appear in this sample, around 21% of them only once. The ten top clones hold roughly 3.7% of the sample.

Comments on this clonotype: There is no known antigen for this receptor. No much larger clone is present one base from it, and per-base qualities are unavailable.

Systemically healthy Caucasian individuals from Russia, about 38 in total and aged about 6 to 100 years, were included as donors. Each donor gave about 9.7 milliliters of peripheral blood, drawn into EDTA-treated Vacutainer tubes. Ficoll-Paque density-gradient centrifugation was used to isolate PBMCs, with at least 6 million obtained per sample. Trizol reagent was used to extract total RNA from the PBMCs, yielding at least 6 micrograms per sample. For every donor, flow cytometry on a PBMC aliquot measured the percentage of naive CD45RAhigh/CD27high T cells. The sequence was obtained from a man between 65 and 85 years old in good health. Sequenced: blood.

The CDR3 region: CASSPGQGANIQYF. The DNA sequence follows: TGTGCCAGTAGTCCGGGACAGGGGGCAAACATTCAGTACTTC. The chain joins TRBV19 to TRBJ2-4, with 12 bases in between that match TRBD1. The CDR3 numbers 14 residues from cysteine through phenylalanine. Left in the record is the CDR3 DNA by itself, 42 bases read in frame from the first base. According to the germline V gene (reference sequence), CDR1 reads LNHDA and CDR2 reads SQIVND. The germline V and J ends show losses of 5 bases and 6 bases respectively, and no gene match explains 2 bases of the junction.